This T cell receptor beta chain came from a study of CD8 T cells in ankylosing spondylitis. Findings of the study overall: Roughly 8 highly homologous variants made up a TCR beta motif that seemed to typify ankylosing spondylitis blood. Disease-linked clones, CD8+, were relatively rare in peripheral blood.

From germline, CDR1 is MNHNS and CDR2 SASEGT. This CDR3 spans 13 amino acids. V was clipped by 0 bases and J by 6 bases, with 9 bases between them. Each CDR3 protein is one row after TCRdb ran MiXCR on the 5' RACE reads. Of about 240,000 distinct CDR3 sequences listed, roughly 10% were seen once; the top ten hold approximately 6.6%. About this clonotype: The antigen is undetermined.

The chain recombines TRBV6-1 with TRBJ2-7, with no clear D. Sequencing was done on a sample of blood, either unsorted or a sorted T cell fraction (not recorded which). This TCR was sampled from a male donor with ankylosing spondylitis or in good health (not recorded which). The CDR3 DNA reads TGTGCCAGCAGTGAAGCGGCAGCAGGCGAGCAGTACTTC. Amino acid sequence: CASSEAAAGEQYF.